These 31 T cell receptor beta chains originate from one sample sequenced in a study of blood T cells in healthy people across ages. Next came a second PCR, run for about 6 to 12 cycles, which used a sample-barcoded 5' primer along with a J-beta primer mix. TCRdb analysed the 5' RACE reads with MiXCR anew, one entry per CDR3 protein. Of approximately 800,000 distinct CDR3 sequences in the sample, 25% were seen once. These data are also associated with another study on T cells of mothers and their children.

Sequencing was performed on blood. Receptors originate from a boy younger than 18 in good health.

The DNA of the CDR3 is TGTGCCAGCAGCTTTCATTCCCGGGTAATGGCTGAAGCTTTCTTT. Translating gives CASSFHSRVMAEAFF. The gene calls are TRBV5-4 and TRBJ1-1; D ambiguous. V shed 2 bases and J shed 6 bases, with 17 bases lying between them. CDR3 size: 15 residues. Germline V gene data show CDR1 as SGHNT and CDR2 as YYREEE (reference sequence).

V gene TRBV5-1 combines with J gene TRBJ1-1; D is ambiguous. Germline assignment: CDR1 SGHRS and CDR2 YFSETQ. This CDR3 contains 14 residues. V was pared by 4 bases and J by 7 bases, with 17 bases between. The CDR3 nucleotides read TGCGCCAGCAGCCGGGAAGGAACTGCCGGTGAAGCTTTCTTT. Translating gives CASSREGTAGEAFF.

This clonotype was found a few times. J is TRBJ2-3 and V is TRBV20-1; TRBD2 agrees at 11 bases. The CDR3 runs 16 residues. Germline lookup yields CDR1 DFQATT and CDR2 SNEGSKA (reference sequence). V was pared by 6 bases and J by 0 bases, with 8 bases of the junction left unmatched. CDR3 in DNA: TGCAGTGCCCTACCCGGGACTAGCGGAAGCACAGATACGCAGTATTTT. Residues: CSALPGTSGSTDTQYF.

The rearrangement uses TRBV6-2 or TRBV6-3 and TRBJ2-5; no clear D. The J call could be wrong; TRBJ2-1 is a better fit for the DNA end. Germline V gene data show CDR1 as MNHEY and CDR2 as SVGEGT. This CDR3 has 14 amino acids. The chain's CDR3 is CASSYSSWGNEQFF. The CDR3 DNA reads TGTGCCAGCAGTTACTCGAGTTGGGGAAATGAGCAGTTCTTC.

This clonotype was found a few times. The genes are TRBV4-2 and TRBJ2-7; D is unclear. Looked up from germline, CDR1 is LGHNA and CDR2 is YNFKEQ. The CDR3 runs 15 residues. The V end was cut by 0 bases, the J end by 3 bases, with 12 bases between. The CDR3 DNA is TGTGCCAGCAGCCAAGAGTTCGGCGGCGACTACGAGCAGTACTTC. This gives the protein CASSQEFGGDYEQYF.

This chain joins TRBV9 and TRBJ2-1, with 10 positions matching TRBD1. V shed 5 bases and J 2 bases; nucleotides not matched to a gene: 4. CDR1 SGDLS and CDR2 YYNGEE come from the germline V gene. The CDR3 extends over 15 amino acids. The CDR3: CASSWDRGPYNEQFF. CDR3 nucleotides: TGTGCCAGCAGTTGGGACAGGGGCCCCTACAATGAGCAGTTCTTC.

In its sample, this clonotype was seen a few times. The rearrangement joins TRBV28 to TRBJ2-5; possibly TRBD1 or TRBD2 for D (5 bases each). TRBJ2-7 matches the DNA end more closely, so the J call is doubtful. The CDR3 spans 15 residues. The germline CDR1 and CDR2 sequences are MDHEN and SYDVKM. CDR3 protein: CASRHEPGRNYEQYF. As DNA, the CDR3 is TGTGCCAGCAGACATGAACCGGGACGGAACTACGAGCAGTACTTC.

V is TRBV12-3 or TRBV12-4 and J is TRBJ2-3, with D possibly being TRBD2 (6 bases). The CDR3 is 16 amino acids. The V end was cut by 1 base, the J end by 4 bases, with 15 bases between. For the CDR3, the DNA is TGTGCCAGCAGTTTAGTTTCTAGCGCAATCGCAGATACGCAGTATTTT. Residues: CASSLVSSAIADTQYF.

The table lists this clonotype with a few counts. This chain joins TRBV5-4 and TRBJ2-1; 12 bases match TRBD2. The germline gives CDR1 SGHNT, CDR2 YYREEE (reference sequence). Losses at the gene ends were 0 bases for V and 9 bases for J; bases not matched to a gene: 1. The length of the CDR3 is 14 residues. The CDR3 loop is CASSLGLAGAEQFF. CDR3 sequence (DNA): TGTGCCAGCAGCTTGGGACTAGCGGGAGCTGAGCAGTTCTTC.

This chain uses TRBV13 with TRBJ2-1; 7 nucleotides line up with TRBD2. The CDR3 sequence is 15 residues long. J was trimmed by 0 bases and V by 5 bases; bases with no gene match: 4. Germline assignment: CDR1 PRHDT and CDR2 FYEKMQ (reference sequence). CDR3 bases: TGTGCCAGCAGCGAAGCGGGGACCTCCTACAATGAGCAGTTCTTC. Amino acid sequence: CASSEAGTSYNEQFF.

V is TRBV24-1 and J is TRBJ1-5; D gene uncertain. The ends were cut back, 1 base at V and 3 bases at J, with 6 bases in the middle. CDR3 size: 14 residues. Germline lookup yields CDR1 KGHDR and CDR2 SFDVKD. The CDR3 sequence: CATSDFGNNQPQHF. CDR3 bases: TGTGCCACCAGTGATTTCGGCAACAATCAGCCCCAGCATTTT.

This clonotype was observed at least ten times. The CDR3: CASSPPGTGRETQYF. The CDR3 DNA reads as TGTGCCAGCAGCCCTCCCGGGACAGGGCGGGAGACCCAGTACTTC. The chain employs TRBV7-2 and TRBJ2-5; 9 bases fit TRBD1. V shed 5 bases and J 5 bases; nucleotides not matched to a gene: 9. CDR1 is SGHTA, CDR2 FQGNSA, per germline. The CDR3 runs 15 residues.

The J gene is TRBJ2-7, the V gene TRBV28; D is possibly TRBD1 or TRBD2 (5 bases each). Trimming shortened V by 6 bases and J by 2 bases, and 11 bases separated the two germline ends. Germline values: CDR1 MDHEN, CDR2 SYDVKM. The CDR3 spans 13 residues. CDR3: CASRLGPAYEQYF. CDR3 nucleotide sequence: TGTGCCAGCAGATTGGGACCCGCCTACGAGCAGTACTTC.

V is TRBV9 and J is TRBJ1-2; D might be TRBD1 (5 bases). From germline, CDR1 is SGDLS and CDR2 YYNGEE. This CDR3 is built from 17 residues. Trimming pared 0 bases from V and 2 bases from J, leaving 17 bases between. The CDR3 protein is CASSVEREKGSNYGYTF. CDR3 DNA: TGTGCCAGCAGCGTAGAGAGGGAGAAGGGGTCGAACTATGGCTACACCTTC.

This clonotype was counted between two and nine times. The J gene is TRBJ2-3, the V gene TRBV4-2, with D possibly matching TRBD2 (6 bases). Germline V gene sequence: CDR1 LGHNA, CDR2 YNFKEQ. V lost 0 bases, J lost 3 bases, and 13 bases lay in between. This CDR3 is built from 16 residues. The CDR3 protein is CASSQDPGVWTDTQYF. The CDR3 region has the DNA TGTGCCAGCAGCCAAGATCCGGGAGTTTGGACAGATACGCAGTATTTT.

The chain employs TRBV2 and TRBJ1-5; 9 bases match TRBD1. Germline loops: CDR1 SNHLY, CDR2 FYNNEI. The V gene end was trimmed by 5 bases and the J gene end by 3 bases; junction bases not matched to a gene: 5. The CDR3 totals 15 residues. CDR3 in amino acids: CASSQGQGTNQPQHF. CDR3 nucleotides: TGTGCCAGCAGTCAAGGACAGGGGACCAATCAGCCCCAGCATTTT.

This clonotype was observed a few times. CDR3 DNA sequence: TGTGCCAGCAGTTACTCCCGGCTAGCGGAGTTAGAGACCCAGTACTTC. Amino acids: CASSYSRLAELETQYF. The gene calls are TRBV6-2 or TRBV6-3 and TRBJ2-5; 7 positions match TRBD2. The CDR3 totals 16 residues. Germline CDR1 and CDR2: MNHEY and SVGEGT. The ends lost 0 bases at V and 4 bases at J; junction bases unmatched: 8.

This clonotype has a handful of counts. The gene calls are TRBV4-3 and TRBJ2-1; tentatively, D is TRBD2 (6 bases). Germline V gene data show CDR1 as LGHNA and CDR2 as YSLEER. V shed 0 bases and J shed 5 bases, with 11 bases lying between them. CDR3 length: 15 amino acids. The CDR3 region has the DNA TGCGCCAGCAGCCAAGACTCGCGGGGACACAATGAGCAGTTCTTC. It specifies CASSQDSRGHNEQFF.

The rearrangement joins TRBV4-3 to TRBJ2-1; 9 bases are a match to TRBD1. With 0 bases clipped from V and 8 bases from J, the junction kept 8 bases outside the gene matches. The length of the CDR3 is 16 residues. CDR1 is LGHNA, CDR2 YSLEER, per germline. The CDR3 sequence is CASSQDLGTGFDEQFF. CDR3 bases: TGCGCCAGCAGCCAAGATCTCGGGACAGGGTTCGATGAGCAGTTCTTC.

The chain carries TRBV12-3 or TRBV12-4 and TRBJ2-5; the D gene could be TRBD1 or TRBD2 (5 bases each). The ends were cut back, 5 bases at V and 3 bases at J, with 16 bases in the middle. This CDR3 spans 15 amino acids. CDR3 residues: CASSTRQPGKETQYF. The CDR3, as DNA: TGTGCCAGCAGTACGAGACAGCCGGGGAAAGAGACCCAGTACTTC.

This chain connects TRBV27 to TRBJ2-2; D possibly corresponds to TRBD1 (6 bases). The CDR3 spans 19 residues. V was trimmed by 0 bases and J by 2 bases, leaving 19 bases between them. Germline CDR1 and CDR2: MNHEY and SMNVEV (reference sequence). The CDR3 DNA is TGTGCCAGCAGTTTATCCGATGTAGGTTGGGGGACAAACACCGGGGAGCTGTTTTTT. Encoded protein: CASSLSDVGWGTNTGELFF.

The chain uses TRBV27 and TRBJ1-2; unclear D gene. The CDR3 spans 12 residues. The V end lost 5 bases, the J end lost 7 bases, and 11 bases lay between the germline ends. The germline CDR1 and CDR2 sequences are MNHEY and SMNVEV (reference sequence). For the CDR3, the DNA is TGTGCCAGCAGTCCCTCAGAGGGTGGCTACACCTTC. Protein product: CASSPSEGGYTF.

The CDR3 sequence is CASSLGLGDRGRSGANVLTF. The CDR3 DNA reads as TGTGCCAGCAGTTTAGGGTTAGGGGACAGGGGACGGTCTGGGGCCAACGTCCTGACTTTC. The chain recombines TRBV28 with TRBJ2-6; the match to TRBD1 covers 10 bases. The trim removed 2 bases at V and 1 base at J, leaving 11 bases unmatched. CDR3 length equals 20 residues. Per germline, CDR1 MDHEN and CDR2 SYDVKM.

The chain uses TRBV9 and TRBJ2-3; D unresolved. CDR1 and CDR2 (germline): SGDLS, YYNGEE. The CDR3 runs to 17 residues. V was pared by 0 bases and J by 2 bases, with 16 bases between. DNA for the CDR3: TGTGCCAGCAGCGTAGTTGGGGTAATGAGCCACACAGATACGCAGTATTTT. Its translation: CASSVVGVMSHTDTQYF.

J is TRBJ2-1 and V is TRBV5-1; D unclear. TRBJ2-5 explains the end of the DNA better; the J call may be wrong. This CDR3 has 14 amino acids. Germline lookup yields CDR1 SGHRS and CDR2 YFSETQ. CDR3 sequence (DNA): TGCGCCAGCAGCTCTCCCAACGGCCAGGAGACCCAGTACTTC. It yields the protein CASSSPNGQETQYF.

This clonotype was seen more than once but under ten times. The rearrangement links TRBV4-1 to TRBJ2-4; D assignment may be TRBD1 or TRBD2 (5 bases each). This CDR3 is built from 15 residues. The V gene's germline CDR1 is MGHRA and CDR2 YSYEKL. Trimming stripped 4 bases from V and 0 bases from J, with 10 bases between. The DNA for the CDR3 is TGCGCCAGCAGCCCAACCGGGACAGCCAAAAACATTCAGTACTTC. This encodes CASSPTGTAKNIQYF.

The V call is TRBV28, the J call TRBJ1-6, with 7 bases lining up with TRBD1. The CDR3 totals 14 residues. Trimming removed 6 bases from V and 4 bases from J; junction bases left unmatched: 3. Germline-derived CDR1 and CDR2 are MDHEN and SYDVKM. This CDR3 is CASRGQTYNSPLHF. CDR3 bases: TGTGCCAGCAGGGGACAGACGTATAATTCACCCCTCCACTTT.

This rearrangement joins TRBV7-6 to TRBJ2-3; D is possibly TRBD1 or TRBD2 (6 bases each). Germline V CDR1 and CDR2: SGHVS, FNYEAQ. The V and J ends lost 5 bases and 11 bases respectively, with 20 bases between them. The CDR3 loop spans 14 amino acids. CDR3 amino acids: CASSQKEGGWLQYF. CDR3 in DNA: TGTGCCAGCAGCCAAAAAGAGGGGGGATGGTTGCAGTATTTT.

The chain uses TRBV3-1 and TRBJ1-3, with D maybe TRBD1 (5 bases). Germline assignment: CDR1 LGHDT and CDR2 YNNKEL (reference sequence). The CDR3 extends over 14 amino acids. With 3 bases removed from V and 4 bases from J, the gap between germline ends came to 10 bases. CDR3 in amino acids: CASSHTGRGNTIYF. The CDR3 bases are TGTGCCAGCAGCCATACGGGACGGGGAAACACCATATATTTT.

V is TRBV5-6 and J is TRBJ1-2; D remains unclear. The CDR3 runs 14 residues. In germline, CDR1 is SGHDT, CDR2 YYEEEE. V lost 1 base to trimming and J lost 5 bases, with 12 bases between them. CDR3 amino acids: CASSLKEDYYGYTF. DNA for the CDR3: TGTGCCAGCAGCTTGAAGGAGGACTATTATGGCTACACCTTC. Full variable domain (remainder filled in from reference TRBV5-6 and TRBJ1-2): DAGVTQSPTHLIKTRGQQVTLRCSPKSGHDTVSWYQQALGQGPQFIFQYYEEEERQRGNFPDRFSGHQFPNYSSELNVNALLLGDSALYLCASSLKEDYYGYTFGSGTRLTVV.

This clonotype was picked up a small number of times. An end of the junction does not agree with germline; a read error may underlie this. This sequence joins TRBV19 and TRBJ1-1; maybe TRBD1 (5 bases). Germline loops: CDR1 LNHDA, CDR2 SQIVND (reference sequence). The CDR3 has 13 residues. The CDR3 region has the DNA TGTGCCAGCAGTATAGATCGGGGACTTGAAGCTTTCTTT. This codes for CASSIDRGLEAFF.